These T cell receptor beta chains were read from a single sample in a study of CD8+ T cells in alopecia areata. Produced via immunoSEQ multiplex PCR; TCRdb's table is partial and in-frame only. Found here are around 250,000 clones, under 80% of them singletons; the top ten hold approximately 1.2%. The input for sequencing was CD4+ T cells sorted from blood, taken at week 0. The receptor set was obtained from a human donor with alopecia areata. Both conserved end residues are trimmed from each CDR3. Fields, in order: J gene, CDR3 length, V gene, CDR3 protein.

J: TRBJ2-5
length: 12
V: TRBV30
CDR3: AWRSPGGWETQY

J: TRBJ1-6
length: 16
V: TRBV9
CDR3: ASSADRGPGRDNSPLH

J: TRBJ2-1
length: 11
V: TRBV7-8
CDR3: ASSSNRDNEQF

J: TRBJ1-5
length: 12
V: TRBV19
CDR3: ASSFRQSNQPQH

J: TRBJ1-2
length: 11
V: TRBV30
CDR3: AWPRPGHYGYT

J: TRBJ1-2
length: 13
V: TRBV4-1
CDR3: ASSQAQQDQRGYT

J: TRBJ1-5
length: 14
V: TRBV30
CDR3: AWSVQGRGRNQPQH

J: TRBJ1-5
length: 10
V: TRBV7-2
CDR3: ASGAGYQPQH

J: TRBJ2-7
length: 9
V: TRBV30
CDR3: ACALQTGQY

J: TRBJ2-5
length: 12
V: TRBV6-5
CDR3: ASSQTSSQETQY

J: TRBJ1-1
length: 11
V: TRBV29-1
CDR3: SVGSGTGSEAF

J: TRBJ1-1
length: 12
V: TRBV29-1
CDR3: SVVGTGPNTEAF

J: TRBJ2-5
length: 11
V: TRBV5-1
CDR3: ASSLARKETQY

J: TRBJ2-3
length: 9
V: TRBV28
CDR3: ASGNTDTQY

J: TRBJ1-1
length: 10
V: TRBV30
CDR3: AWTGVNTEAF

J: TRBJ2-7
length: 11
V: TRBV29-1
CDR3: SVEAPQGYEQY

J: TRBJ2-2
length: 12
V: TRBV29-1
CDR3: SVGDRGATGELF

J: TRBJ2-7
length: 11
V: TRBV18
CDR3: ASSAAGRYEQY

J: TRBJ2-2
length: 14
V: TRBV7-9
CDR3: ASSSHQVAGTGELF

J: TRBJ1-6
length: 12
V: TRBV30
CDR3: AWTGGSYNSPLH

J: TRBJ1-2
length: 12
V: TRBV5-1
CDR3: ASSSGNAMVGYT

J: TRBJ2-3
length: 14
V: TRBV7-2
CDR3: ASSLAGTGTTDTQY

J: TRBJ2-5
length: 10
V: TRBV30
CDR3: AWSVGEETQY

J: TRBJ2-7
length: 8
V: TRBV9
CDR3: ASSPYEQY

J: TRBJ1-2
length: 11
V: TRBV14
CDR3: ASSREDSYGYT

J: -
length: 11
V: TRBV29-1
CDR3: SVFLWGGYEQY

J: TRBJ1-1
length: 10
V: TRBV6-6
CDR3: ASSSQGTEAF

J: TRBJ1-2
length: 9
V: TRBV29-1
CDR3: SYRLQVGYT

J: TRBJ1-4
length: 9
V: TRBV29-1
CDR3: SVDSNEKLF

J: TRBJ1-2
length: 13
V: TRBV9
CDR3: ASSVATDSLYGYT